Below, one T cell receptor (beta chain) is given with its context. No antigen is known for it. Qualities for individual bases were not recorded, and no much larger clone is one base off. This same CDR3 is encoded by further DNA sequences in the sample. The germline V end is reduced by 1 base and the J end by 5 bases; junction bases left unmatched: 8. From its cysteine to its phenylalanine, the CDR3 spans 16 amino acids. Only the CDR3 part of the read is kept: 48 bases, read in frame from the first base. As encoded in the germline V gene, CDR1 is SGHVS while CDR2 is FQNEAQ. These data originate in a study of control samples from healthy donors and cancer patients (TCRdb year 2020). Library method: the immunoSEQ multiplex PCR assay. TCRdb provides this immuneACCESS table in a form limited to in-frame rearrangements. Some clones are lacking; in checked studies, under half of them reflect an unresolved V gene, and why the rest are absent is not known. The sample has fewer than 200,000 clones on record, roughly 92% of them singletons. 1.1% to 1.5% of the sample is in the top ten clones.

The specimen sequenced was blood. This receptor chain uses TRBV7-8 and TRBJ2-5; 9 central bases correspond to TRBD1. This TCR was recovered from a man aged 25-40 years in good health. The CDR3: CASSLGNRGRRETQYF. The sequence in DNA is TGTGCCAGCAGCTTAGGGAACAGGGGGCGGCGGGAGACCCAGTACTTC.